This entry describes one T cell receptor beta chain. The sample comes from a study of blood T cell repertoires in COVID-19. The wider study: Some COVID-19 samples were acute and others convalescent; all came from the United States, Italy and Spain. T cells, B-cell-depleted T cells, or PBMCs supplied cDNA or gDNA.

The V and J ends lost 0 bases and 6 bases respectively, with 14 bases between them. The CDR3 spans 14 residues. Looked up from germline, CDR1 is GTSNPN and CDR2 is SVGIG (reference sequence). The assay was immunoSEQ multiplex PCR, and TCRdb's table has in-frame clones only and misses some. Of about 140,000 clones in the sample, 65% to 80% were seen once. The clonotype originates from a man in his 60s with acute or convalescent COVID-19. The sequenced sample was peripheral blood. The chain uses TRBV30 and TRBJ1-1, with D possibly matching TRBD1 (5 bases). CDR3 protein: CAWSVHPGYAEAFF. DNA for the CDR3: TGTGCCTGGAGTGTACACCCAGGGTACGCTGAAGCTTTCTTT. Supplemented by reference TRBV30 and TRBJ1-1, the full variable domain reads SQTIHQWPATLVQPVGSPLSLECTVEGTSNPNLYWYRQAAGRGLQLLFYSVGIGQISSEVPQNLSASRPQDRQFILSSKKLLLSDSGFYLCAWSVHPGYAEAFFGQGTRLTVV.